The T cell receptor beta chain under discussion was sequenced for a study of T-cell reconstitution after alpha-beta-depleted transplantation in children (dated by TCRdb to the mid-2010s). Concerning the study at large: The study quantitatively tracked T-cell immune reconstitution after TCRalphabeta/CD19-depleted allogeneic hematopoietic cell transplantation in children using TCR repertoire profiling. Paper-wide results and their limitations: Over subsequent months, a decline in hyperexpanded clone frequencies was noted, and after one year, T-cell counts and TCRbeta diversity were mostly ascribed to newly produced T cells. The high TCRbeta diversity at day 60 in some patients was ascribed to recipient T cells and intrathymic progenitors that had survived conditioning. Apparently early alphabetaT-cell count recovery about two months after transplant reportedly relied on only several hundred rapidly expanded clones derived from non-depleted graft cells.

CDR1 and CDR2 (LGHNA, YSLEER) derive from the germline V gene. The junction shows trimming of 4 bases on V and 6 bases on J, and the gene matches do not reach 11 bases of it. From its cysteine to its phenylalanine, the CDR3 spans 16 amino acids. Only the CDR3 DNA is retained, 48 bases long and in frame from the first base. Explained via the paper, the treatment or condition label denotes: allogeneic hematopoietic cell transplantation with graft depleted of TCRalphabeta T cells and CD19 B cells. The transplant recipients were children given TCRalphabeta/CD19-depleted allogeneic hematopoietic cell grafts. The sample holds a few counts of this clonotype. Its antigen remains unidentified. One base away there is no much larger clone; base qualities are not given. Preparation of the library involved PCR. Sequencer: Illumina HiSeq 2500. TCR library preparation used molecular barcoding, with unique molecular identifiers applied to normalize quantification of the TCRbeta repertoire. Clones were called with MiXCR by TCRdb after fastp trimmed the public reads at Q25, and only in-frame beta chains were retained. Rows merge per CDR3 protein into single entries with the most common DNA and genes. Within this sample are approximately 1,000,000 distinct CDR3 sequences, with less than 30% of them counted one time only. The ten largest make up over 25% of the sample.

Source: PBMCs, mostly from graft donor cells, taken 360 days after TCRalphabeta/CD19-depleted stem cell transplant. Rearrangement joined TRBV4-3 to TRBJ2-3; 9 of the junction bases match TRBD1. The sequence derives from a boy younger than two who had a stem cell transplant for SCID, so the T cells may come from the graft donor. The base sequence is TGCGCCAGCAGCCCACAGGGGGCAGGGACCTCCGATACGCAGTATTTT. Its product reads: CASSPQGAGTSDTQYF.